The present T cell receptor beta chain was sequenced within a study of OX40 agonist ivuxolimab in advanced cancers. Study findings and constraints: The investigators did not determine what antigen specificity the expanded peripheral T cells had. By week 6 at 0.1 to 3.0 mg/kg, blood CD4+ and CD8+ T cells had expanded clonally. More expanded clones were seen, on average, in CD8+ T cells than in CD4+.

At baseline, cycle 4 day 1, and cycle 7 day 1, blood was sampled. The CDR3 is 15 amino acids. The V and J ends lost 5 bases and 4 bases, in that order; junction bases with no gene match: 6. Looked up from germline, CDR1 is SGHVS and CDR2 is FQNEAQ. In the case of this clone: Antigen specificity is unknown.

The assay was immunoSEQ multiplex PCR, and TCRdb's table has in-frame clones only and misses some. The sample contains some 150,000 clones, about 92% of which appear only once. Specimen: CD4+ or CD8+ T cells sorted from blood, collected in a trial of the OX40 agonist ivuxolimab. The chain links TRBV7-8 to TRBJ1-3, with TRBD1 identical over 9 bases. The receptor comes from an adult with an advanced solid tumor such as melanoma, head and neck, liver or kidney cancer. CDR3 sequence reads: CASSRDRVLGNTIYF. The DNA of the CDR3 is TGTGCCAGCAGCCGGGACAGGGTTTTGGGAAACACCATATATTTT. The full variable domain, with the rest looked up from reference TRBV7-8 and TRBJ1-3, is GAGVSQSPRYKVAKRGQDVALRCDPISGHVSLFWYQQALGQGPEFLTYFQNEAQLDKSGLPSDRFFAERPEGSVSTLKIQRTQQEDSAVYLCASSRDRVLGNTIYFGEGSWLTVV.